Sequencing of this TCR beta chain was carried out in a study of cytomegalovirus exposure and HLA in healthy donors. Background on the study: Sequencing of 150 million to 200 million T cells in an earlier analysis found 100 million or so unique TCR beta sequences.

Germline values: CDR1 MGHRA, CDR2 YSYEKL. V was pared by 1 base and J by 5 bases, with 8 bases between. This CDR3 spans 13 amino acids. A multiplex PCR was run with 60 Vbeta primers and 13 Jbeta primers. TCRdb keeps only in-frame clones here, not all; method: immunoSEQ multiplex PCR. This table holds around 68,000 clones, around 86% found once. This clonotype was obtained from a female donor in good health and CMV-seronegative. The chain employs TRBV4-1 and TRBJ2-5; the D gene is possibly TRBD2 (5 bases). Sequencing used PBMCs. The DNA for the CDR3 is TGCGCCAGCAGCCAAGGAGGGATCGAGACCCAGTACTTC. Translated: CASSQGGIETQYF.